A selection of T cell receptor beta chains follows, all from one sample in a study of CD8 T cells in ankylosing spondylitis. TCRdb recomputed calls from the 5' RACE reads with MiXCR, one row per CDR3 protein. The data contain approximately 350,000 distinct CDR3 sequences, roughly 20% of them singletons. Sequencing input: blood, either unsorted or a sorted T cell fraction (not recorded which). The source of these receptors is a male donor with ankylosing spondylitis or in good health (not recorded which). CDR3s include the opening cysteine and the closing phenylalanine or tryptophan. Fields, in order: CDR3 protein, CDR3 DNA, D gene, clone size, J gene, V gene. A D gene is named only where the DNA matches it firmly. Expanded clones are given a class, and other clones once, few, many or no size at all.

CASSQTPGTDNSPLHF TGTGCCAGCAGCCAAACTCCCGGGACAGATAATTCACCCCTCCACTTT TRBD1 NA TRBJ1-6 TRBV3-1
CASSLEQGRNEKLFF TGTGCCAGCAGCTTAGAACAGGGACGGAACGAAAAACTGTTTTTT NA NA TRBJ1-4 TRBV7-9
CASSQETPNSYEQYF TGTGCCAGCAGCCAAGAAACCCCGAACTCCTACGAGCAGTACTTC NA NA TRBJ2-7 TRBV3-1
CSASGLAAYNEQFF TGCAGTGCTTCGGGACTAGCGGCTTACAATGAGCAGTTCTTC TRBD2 many TRBJ2-1 TRBV20-1
CASSFGTPYNEQFF TGTGCCAGCAGTTTCGGGACACCCTACAATGAGCAGTTCTTC NA NA TRBJ2-1 TRBV27
CAISESTGVRHNEQFF TGTGCCATCAGTGAGTCGACCGGGGTTCGCCACAATGAGCAGTTCTTC NA NA TRBJ2-1 TRBV10-3
CASSQVLAGGEETQYF TGCGCCAGCAGCCAAGTCCTAGCGGGGGGGGAAGAGACCCAGTACTTC TRBD2 NA TRBJ2-5 TRBV4-1
CASSILSGPSYEQYF TGTGCCAGCAGCATACTCTCGGGTCCGTCCTACGAGCAGTACTTC NA few TRBJ2-7 TRBV7-8
CASSRGQGNTGELFF TGTGCCAGCAGCCGGGGACAGGGGAACACCGGGGAGCTGTTTTTT TRBD1 few TRBJ2-2 TRBV5-5
CASSTGTTMETQYF TGTGCCAGCAGTACCGGGACTACCATGGAGACCCAGTACTTC TRBD2 once TRBJ2-5 TRBV5-4
CASSPPANTEAFF TGTGCCAGCAGCCCCCCAGCGAACACTGAAGCTTTCTTT NA NA TRBJ1-1 TRBV7-9
CASSVTGSKGNEQFF TGTGCCAGCAGCGTGACAGGTTCGAAGGGCAATGAGCAGTTCTTC NA NA TRBJ2-1 TRBV9
CSATLYQQRNSPLHF TGCAGTGCTACCCTTTACCAACAGAGAAATTCACCCCTCCACTTT NA few TRBJ1-6 TRBV20-1
CASSLTMNTEAFF TGCGCCAGCAGCTTAACAATGAACACTGAAGCTTTCTTT NA few TRBJ1-1 TRBV5-1
CASRPPGRPNTGELFF TGTGCCAGCAGGCCGCCGGGACGGCCGAACACCGGGGAGCTGTTTTTT NA NA TRBJ2-2 TRBV12-3/TRBV12-4
CASSYLKTGGDGETQYF TGTGCCAGCAGTTACCTCAAGACAGGGGGCGACGGAGAGACCCAGTACTTC TRBD1 NA TRBJ2-5 TRBV6-5
CSVTDLGTEAFF TGCAGCGTGACGGATCTGGGAACTGAAGCTTTCTTT NA NA TRBJ1-1 TRBV29-1
CASSGPLAGGINEQFF TGTGCCAGCAGCGGGCCCCTAGCGGGGGGTATCAATGAGCAGTTCTTC TRBD2 NA TRBJ2-1 TRBV9
CASSLETGAAQRETQYF TGTGCCAGCAGCCTAGAGACAGGGGCGGCTCAAAGAGAGACCCAGTACTTC TRBD1 NA TRBJ2-5 TRBV3-1
CSARVLVGPGNSPLHF TGCAGTGCTAGAGTGTTGGTAGGGCCGGGGAATTCACCCCTCCACTTT NA many TRBJ1-6 TRBV20-1
CASSDDRGGNSPLHF TGTGCCAGCAGCGATGACAGGGGCGGCAATTCACCCCTCCACTTT TRBD1 few TRBJ1-6 TRBV6-1
CASSVEGLRDEQFF TGTGCCAGCAGCGTAGAAGGGCTCCGGGATGAGCAGTTCTTC NA NA TRBJ2-1 TRBV9
CAWTTGYQETQYF TGTGCCTGGACGACAGGCTACCAAGAGACCCAGTACTTC NA few TRBJ2-5 TRBV30
CASSSGGPFNSYNEQFF TGTGCCAGCAGCTCCGGGGGGCCTTTTAACTCCTACAATGAGCAGTTCTTC NA few TRBJ2-1 TRBV7-6
CASRETGKLSYEQYF TGTGCCAGCAGGGAGACAGGCAAACTCTCCTACGAGCAGTACTTC NA NA TRBJ2-7 TRBV12-3/TRBV12-4
CASSLSGGNSYEQYF TGTGCCAGCAGCCTAAGCGGGGGGAACTCCTACGAGCAGTACTTC TRBD2 NA TRBJ2-7 TRBV5-5
CASSSPGGSQYF TGTGCCAGCAGCTCCCCGGGGGGGTCCCAGTACTTC TRBD2 NA TRBJ2-5 TRBV13
CASSLWSSGGPTDTQYF TGTGCCAGCAGCTTATGGTCTTCGGGGGGGCCGACAGATACGCAGTATTTT TRBD2 NA TRBJ2-3 TRBV7-2
CASSHRTTNTGELFF TGCGCCAGCAGCCACAGGACAACGAACACCGGGGAGCTGTTTTTT NA NA TRBJ2-2 TRBV4-1
CSVEGAGRNYEQYF TGCAGCGTTGAAGGGGCGGGACGGAACTACGAGCAGTACTTC NA few TRBJ2-7 TRBV29-1
CASSSLRGLTDTQYF TGTGCCAGCAGCTCCCTCAGGGGGCTCACAGATACGCAGTATTTT TRBD1 few TRBJ2-3 TRBV7-8
CASTLPPGQGYNEQFF TGTGCCAGCACCCTTCCCCCGGGACAGGGCTACAATGAGCAGTTCTTC TRBD1 NA TRBJ2-1 TRBV12-3/TRBV12-4
CASSQEDPLQETQYF TGTGCCAGCAGCCAAGAAGACCCCCTCCAAGAGACCCAGTACTTC NA few TRBJ2-5 TRBV4-2
CASSLLRGGRSDTQYF TGTGCCAGCAGCTTACTCCGGGGGGGCAGGTCAGATACGCAGTATTTT TRBD2 few TRBJ2-3 TRBV7-9
CASSLDRGGEQFF TGTGCCAGCAGCTTGGACAGGGGTGGTGAGCAGTTCTTC TRBD1 NA TRBJ2-1 TRBV7-6
CCARDQLEQGDTGELFF TGCTGTGCTAGAGATCAGTTGGAACAGGGGGACACCGGGGAGCTGTTTTTT TRBD1 NA TRBJ2-2 TRBV20-1
CASSQAEGKETQYF TGCGCCAGCAGCCAAGCAGAGGGTAAAGAGACCCAGTACTTC NA NA TRBJ2-5 TRBV4-1
CASSTAGTGRSYEQYF TGTGCCAGCAGTACTGCCGGGACAGGGCGCTCCTACGAGCAGTACTTC TRBD1 few TRBJ2-7 TRBV11-2
CASSQDWQTSYEQYF TGCGCCAGCAGCCAAGACTGGCAAACATCCTACGAGCAGTACTTC NA few TRBJ2-7 TRBV4-1
CASSYDRGGSNEQFF TGTGCCAGCAGTTACGACAGGGGAGGGAGCAATGAGCAGTTCTTC NA NA TRBJ2-1 TRBV6-2/TRBV6-3
CASSEEGGNSPLHF TGTGCCAGCAGCGAAGAAGGGGGTAATTCACCCCTCCACTTT NA few TRBJ1-6 TRBV9
CASSFPSGQGAFNIQYF TGTGCCAGCAGCTTCCCCAGCGGACAGGGGGCGTTTAACATTCAGTACTTC TRBD1 few TRBJ2-4 TRBV7-9
CASSGGQGVQPQHF TGTGCCAGCAGTGGGGGACAGGGGGTTCAGCCCCAGCATTTT TRBD1 NA TRBJ1-5 TRBV12-3/TRBV12-4
CASSPAGDREQFF TGTGCCAGCAGCCCCGCGGGAGATCGGGAGCAGTTCTTC TRBD2 few TRBJ2-1 TRBV7-9
CASSGGPLGTQYF TGTGCCAGCAGTGGGGGACCGTTGGGGACCCAGTACTTC NA few TRBJ2-5 TRBV12-3/TRBV12-4